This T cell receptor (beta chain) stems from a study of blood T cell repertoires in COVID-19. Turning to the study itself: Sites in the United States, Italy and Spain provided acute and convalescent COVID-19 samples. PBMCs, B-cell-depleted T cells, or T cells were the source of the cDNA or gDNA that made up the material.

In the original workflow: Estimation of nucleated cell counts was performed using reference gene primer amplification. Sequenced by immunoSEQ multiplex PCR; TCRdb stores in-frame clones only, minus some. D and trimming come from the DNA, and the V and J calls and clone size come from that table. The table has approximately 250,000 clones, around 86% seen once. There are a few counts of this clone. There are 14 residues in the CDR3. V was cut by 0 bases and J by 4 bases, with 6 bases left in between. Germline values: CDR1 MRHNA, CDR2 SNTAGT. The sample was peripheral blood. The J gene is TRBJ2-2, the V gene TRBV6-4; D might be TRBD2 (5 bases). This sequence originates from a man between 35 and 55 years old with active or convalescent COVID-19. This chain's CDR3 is CASSDSDFTGELFF. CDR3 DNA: TGTGCCAGCAGTGACTCGGACTTCACCGGGGAGCTGTTTTTT.